This TCR beta chain was identified during a study of shared clonotypes between healthy human individuals. Study summary: Plates per donor: three CD4 naive, three CD4 memory, two CD8 naive, one CD8 memory.

The ends were cut back, 3 bases at V and 9 bases at J, with 12 bases in the middle. Per germline, CDR1 SGHAT and CDR2 FQDESV (reference sequence). CDR3 length: 13 amino acids. Template for every sorted-subset replicate PCR totaled roughly 210 ng DNA, some 30,000 T cell genomes. Profiled with immunoSEQ multiplex PCR; TCRdb holds only in-frame clones, not every one. The sample records over a million clones, approximately 78% being singletons. This receptor was taken from a man younger than 35 in good health. Some clones in this sample may be carry-over from other donors' samples. V usage is TRBV11-1 and J usage is TRBJ2-1; the D is unclear. The specimen sequenced was memory CD4+ T cells from PBMCs. Subset denoted: CD45RA-negative fraction. CDR3 nucleotide sequence: TGTGCCAGCAGCTTTGGACGTTTAGGTGAGCAGTTCTTC. This codes for CASSFGRLGEQFF. Complete variable domain (other parts from reference TRBV11-1 and TRBJ2-1): EAEVAQSPRYKITEKSQAVAFWCDPISGHATLYWYRQILGQGPELLVQFQDESVVDDSQLPKDRFSAERLKGVDSTLKIQPAELGDSAMYLCASSFGRLGEQFFGPGTRLTVL.